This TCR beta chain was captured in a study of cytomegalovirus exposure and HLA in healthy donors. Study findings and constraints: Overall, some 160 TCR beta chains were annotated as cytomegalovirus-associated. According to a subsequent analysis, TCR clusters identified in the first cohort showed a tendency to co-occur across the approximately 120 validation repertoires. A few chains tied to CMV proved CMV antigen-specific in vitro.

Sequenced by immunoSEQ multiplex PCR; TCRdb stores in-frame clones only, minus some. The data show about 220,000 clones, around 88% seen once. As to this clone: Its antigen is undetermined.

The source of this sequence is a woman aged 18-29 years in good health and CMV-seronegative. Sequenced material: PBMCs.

CDR3 sequence: CASSFKGQGLDEQFF. CDR3 nucleotides: TGCGCCAGCAGCTTTAAGGGACAGGGGCTAGATGAGCAGTTCTTC. The chain employs TRBV5-1 and TRBJ2-1; TRBD1 matches at 10 bases. Losses at the gene ends were 2 bases for V and 8 bases for J; bases not matched to a gene: 7. Germline-derived CDR1 and CDR2 are SGHRS and YFSETQ. This CDR3 comprises 15 residues.